This TCR beta chain emerged from a study of naive and memory T cell subsets. Study-wide points: The RNA method is potentially sensitive to activation and differentiation changes.

The library had UMIs added by 3' ligation of an oligonucleotide to TCR cDNA. Adult healthy volunteers gave 2.5 ml peripheral blood for whole-blood RNA. Cells were not sorted; total RNA input targeted about 1 to 1000 ng. V dropped 8 bases and J dropped 6; count of bases not matched to a gene: 15. The CDR3 sequence is 16 residues long. CDR1 MDHEN and CDR2 SYDVKM come from the germline V gene. The SP2 primer and nested alpha and beta constant region primers amplified ligated cDNA in four rounds. Blood and skin TCR RNA was reverse transcribed with alpha and beta constant primers. TCRdb independently ran MiXCR on the 5' RACE reads; one entry per CDR3 protein. This table has around 48,000 distinct CDR3 sequences, around 5% appearing once. In its sample, this clonotype was seen a few times. The antigen is unknown.

This clonotype was obtained from a female donor in good health. This chain joins TRBV28 and TRBJ2-7, with TRBD2 matching 11 bases. CDR3 amino acids: CASRPFSGRGYGEQYF. As DNA, the CDR3 is TGTGCCAGCCGACCTTTTAGCGGGAGGGGGTACGGCGAGCAGTACTTC.